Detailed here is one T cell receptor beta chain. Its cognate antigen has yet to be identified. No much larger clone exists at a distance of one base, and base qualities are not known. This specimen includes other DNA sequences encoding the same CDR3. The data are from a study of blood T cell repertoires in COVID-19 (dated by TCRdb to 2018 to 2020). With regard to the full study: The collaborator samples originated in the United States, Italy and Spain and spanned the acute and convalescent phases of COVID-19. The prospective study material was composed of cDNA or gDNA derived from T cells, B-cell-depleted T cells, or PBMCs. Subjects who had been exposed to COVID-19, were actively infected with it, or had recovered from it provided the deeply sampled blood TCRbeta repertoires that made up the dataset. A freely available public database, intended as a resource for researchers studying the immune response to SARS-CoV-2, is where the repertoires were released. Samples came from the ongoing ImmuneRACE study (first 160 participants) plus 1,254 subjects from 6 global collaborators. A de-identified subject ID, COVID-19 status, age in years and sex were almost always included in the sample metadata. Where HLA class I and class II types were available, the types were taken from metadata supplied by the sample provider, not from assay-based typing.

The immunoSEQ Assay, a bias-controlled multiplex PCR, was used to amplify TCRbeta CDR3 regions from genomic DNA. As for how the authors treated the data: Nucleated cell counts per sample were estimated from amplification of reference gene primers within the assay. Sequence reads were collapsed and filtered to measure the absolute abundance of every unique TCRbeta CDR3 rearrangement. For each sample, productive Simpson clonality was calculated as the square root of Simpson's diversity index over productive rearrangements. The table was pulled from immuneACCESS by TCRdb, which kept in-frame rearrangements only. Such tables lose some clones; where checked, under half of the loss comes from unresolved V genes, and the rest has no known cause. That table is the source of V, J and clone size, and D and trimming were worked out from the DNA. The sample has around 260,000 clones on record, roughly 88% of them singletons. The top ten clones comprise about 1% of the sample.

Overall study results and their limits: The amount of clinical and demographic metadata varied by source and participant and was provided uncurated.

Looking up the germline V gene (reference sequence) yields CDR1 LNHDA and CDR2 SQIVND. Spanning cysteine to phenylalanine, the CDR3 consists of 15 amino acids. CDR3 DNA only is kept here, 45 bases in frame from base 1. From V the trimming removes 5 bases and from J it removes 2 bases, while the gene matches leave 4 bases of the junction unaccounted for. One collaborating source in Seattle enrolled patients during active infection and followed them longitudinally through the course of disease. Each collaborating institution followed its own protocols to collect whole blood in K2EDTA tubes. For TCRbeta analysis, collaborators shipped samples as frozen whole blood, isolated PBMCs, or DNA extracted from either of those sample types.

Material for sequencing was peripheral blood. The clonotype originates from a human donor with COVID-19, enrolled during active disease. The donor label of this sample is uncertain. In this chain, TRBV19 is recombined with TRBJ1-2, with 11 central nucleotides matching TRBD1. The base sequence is TGTGCCAGTAGTGTTGGACAGGGGGCCAACTATGGCTACACCTTC. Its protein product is CASSVGQGANYGYTF.